The 19 T cell receptor beta chains in this list originate from one sample, sequenced in a study of T cell responses to AZD1222 COVID-19 vaccine. Sequencing used immunoSEQ multiplex PCR; TCRdb keeps in-frame clones, though not all of them. Of some 180,000 clones listed, around nine tenths are singletons. Specimen: peripheral blood, collected 28 days after the second AZD1222 dose. The receptors come from an adult who received the AZD1222 COVID-19 vaccine.

V is TRBV5-6 and J is TRBJ1-3, with D possibly matching TRBD1 (6 bases). The V gene's germline CDR1 is SGHDT and CDR2 YYEEEE. This CDR3 contains 17 residues. Trimming left V 2 bases short and J 0 bases short, with 15 bases between. DNA of the CDR3: TGTGCCAGCAGCTTAAGACAGGCCGACATCTCTGGAAACACCATATATTTT. It is translated as CASSLRQADISGNTIYF.

This chain connects TRBV5-4 to TRBJ1-2; 7 nucleotides agree with TRBD1. The ends lost 2 bases at V and 4 bases at J; junction bases unmatched: 11. Per the germline V gene, CDR1 is SGHNT and CDR2 is YYREEE (reference sequence). The length of the CDR3 is 16 residues. The CDR3: CASSFDRASHPYGYTF. The CDR3 coding sequence is TGTGCCAGCAGCTTCGACAGGGCCTCGCACCCCTATGGCTACACCTTC. Complete variable domain (other parts from reference TRBV5-4 and TRBJ1-2): ETGVTQSPTHLIKTRGQQVTLRCSSQSGHNTVSWYQQALGQGPQFIFQYYREEENGRGNFPPRFSGLQFPNYSSELNVNALELDDSALYLCASSFDRASHPYGYTFGSGTRLTVV.

This chain joins TRBV5-4 and TRBJ2-7, with TRBD1 matching over 12 bases. Germline CDR1 is SGHNT and CDR2 is YYREEE (reference sequence). V lost 2 bases to trimming and J lost 9 bases; unmatched junction nucleotides: 9. The CDR3 contains 15 residues. The CDR3 here is CASSFAGTGGRVQYF. The CDR3 DNA sequence: TGTGCCAGCAGCTTCGCCGGGACAGGGGGCCGGGTGCAGTACTTC. Variable domain in full (rest from reference TRBV5-4 and TRBJ2-7): ETGVTQSPTHLIKTRGQQVTLRCSSQSGHNTVSWYQQALGQGPQFIFQYYREEENGRGNFPPRFSGLQFPNYSSELNVNALELDDSALYLCASSFAGTGGRVQYFGPGTRLTVT.

This clone is a singleton in its sample. This chain uses TRBV10-2 with TRBJ1-1, with 7 positions matching TRBD1. Germline CDR1 is WSHSY and CDR2 is SAAADI. The CDR3 covers 13 residues. J was trimmed by 5 bases and V by 5 bases; bases with no gene match: 5. The CDR3 nucleotides read TGCGCCAGCAGTCCCCAGGGGGGAACTGAAGCTTTCTTT. Translating it yields CASSPQGGTEAFF.

V usage is TRBV6-2 or TRBV6-3 and J usage is TRBJ1-2; D is ambiguous. This CDR3 spans 13 amino acids. V gave up 0 bases and J gave up 8 bases, with 10 bases separating them. Germline V gives CDR1 MNHEY, CDR2 SVGEGT. Written as DNA, the CDR3 is TGTGCCAGCAGTTACTCACCAGTTGGGGGCTACACCTTC. Its protein is CASSYSPVGGYTF.

This clone has only a few counts. The chain uses TRBV6-2 or TRBV6-3 and TRBJ2-7; D uncertain. The V and J ends lost 6 bases and 3 bases respectively, with 15 bases between them. CDR3 size: 14 residues. Germline-derived CDR1 and CDR2 are MNHEY and SVGEGT. DNA of the CDR3: TGTGCCAGCAGCCCCCTCTACACCGACTACGAGCAGTACTTC. This sequence encodes CASSPLYTDYEQYF.

The J gene is TRBJ1-1, the V gene TRBV5-1; D not resolved. This CDR3 has 14 amino acids. Trimming left V 0 bases short and J 1 base short, with 7 bases between. Germline-derived CDR1 and CDR2 are SGHRS and YFSETQ. This chain's CDR3 is CASSLEWGNTEAFF. The CDR3 DNA is TGCGCCAGCAGCTTGGAGTGGGGGAACACTGAAGCTTTCTTT.

The V and J genes are TRBV3-1 (or the pseudogene TRBV3-2) and TRBJ1-6; no clear D gene. Germline V gene lookup returns CDR1 LGHDT and CDR2 YNNKEL (reference sequence). The length of the CDR3 is 16 residues. V was pared by 0 bases and J by 4 bases, with 10 bases between. CDR3 sequence (DNA): TGTGCCAGCAGCCAAGAATGGGATCCTTATAATTCACCCCTCCACTTT. Protein: CASSQEWDPYNSPLHF.

The rearrangement uses TRBV3-1 (or the pseudogene TRBV3-2) and TRBJ1-3; no clear D gene. Germline V gene sequence: CDR1 LGHDT, CDR2 YNNKEL (reference sequence). The CDR3 length is 15 residues. V lost 4 bases, J lost 3 bases, and 13 bases lay in between. CDR3 sequence reads: CASSPIGRHGNTIYF. The DNA of the CDR3 is TGTGCCAGCAGCCCCATAGGACGCCATGGAAACACCATATATTTT.

The genes are TRBV7-9 and TRBJ1-5; D is unclear. Germline CDR1 reads SEHNR; CDR2 reads FQNEAQ (reference sequence). This CDR3 spans 17 amino acids. With 1 base removed from V and 1 base from J, the gap between germline ends came to 14 bases. The CDR3 here is CASSLVPRGGSNQPQHF. In DNA form, the CDR3 reads TGTGCCAGCAGCTTAGTCCCCCGGGGAGGGAGCAATCAGCCCCAGCATTTT.

The chain is built from TRBV25-1 and TRBJ1-1; D not certain. The CDR3 totals 16 residues. The germline V and J ends were trimmed by 5 bases and 4 bases, with 20 bases remaining between them. Germline V gene data show CDR1 as MGHDK and CDR2 as SYGVNS. CDR3 sequence (DNA): TGTGCCAGCAGTTTAACTGGGTGGGTCCTCGGCACTGAAGCTTTCTTT. The encoded protein is CASSLTGWVLGTEAFF.

This clone was counted a single time. The genes are TRBV5-6 and TRBJ1-2; D gene unclear. Germline V gives CDR1 SGHDT, CDR2 YYEEEE. The V and J ends lost 0 bases and 1 base respectively, with 7 bases between them. The CDR3 runs to 14 residues. The DNA for the CDR3 is TGTGCCAGCAGCTTGGGTAGGCTTAACTATGGCTACACCTTC. Translation gives CASSLGRLNYGYTF.

The rearrangement uses TRBV3-1 (or the pseudogene TRBV3-2) and TRBJ1-1; D call uncertain. Germline V lookup: CDR1 LGHDT, CDR2 YNNKEL (reference sequence). The V and J ends lost 4 bases and 0 bases respectively, with 9 bases between them. The CDR3 runs to 14 residues. Here the CDR3 reads CASSLFGVNTEAFF. The CDR3 coding sequence is TGTGCCAGCAGCCTATTCGGGGTGAACACTGAAGCTTTCTTT.

This clone was recorded only once. The V and J genes are TRBV5-4 and TRBJ2-1; D is uncertain. The germline gives CDR1 SGHNT, CDR2 YYREEE (reference sequence). Trimming removed 4 bases from V and 6 bases from J, with 14 bases in between. This CDR3 contains 14 residues. CDR3 sequence: CASSLWLVVNEQFF. The CDR3 coding sequence is TGTGCCAGCAGCCTCTGGTTAGTAGTCAATGAGCAGTTCTTC.

This clone was counted a single time. V and J are TRBV28 and TRBJ1-1; unclear D gene. V gave up 6 bases and J gave up 5 bases, with 16 bases separating them. The germline V gene has CDR1 MDHEN and CDR2 SYDVKM. The CDR3 contains 14 residues. The CDR3 spells CASSSGRGRTEAFF. The CDR3 DNA is TGTGCCAGCAGCTCGGGCCGGGGTAGGACTGAAGCTTTCTTT.

This chain uses TRBV9 with TRBJ2-7; TRBD2 might be the D (5 bases). Trimming left V 4 bases short and J 4 bases short, with 18 bases between. Germline loops: CDR1 SGDLS, CDR2 YYNGEE. CDR3 length equals 15 residues. The DNA of the CDR3 is TGTGCCAGCAGCTCAAACCGGGAACAGTTTTACGAGCAGTACTTC. It is translated as CASSSNREQFYEQYF. Variable domain in full (rest from reference TRBV9 and TRBJ2-7): DSGVTQTPKHLITATGQRVTLRCSPRSGDLSVYWYQQSLDQGLQFLIQYYNGEERAKGNILERFSAQQFPDLHSELNLSSLELGDSALYFCASSSNREQFYEQYFGPGTRLTVT.

The chain couples TRBV20-1 to TRBJ2-1; 7 bases line up with TRBD1. Unmatched junction bases numbered 9, after V lost 3 bases and J lost 1 base. Germline V CDR1 and CDR2: DFQATT, SNEGSKA (reference sequence). This CDR3 has 16 residues. The CDR3 sequence is CSASGRTGRSYNEQFF. CDR3 nucleotides: TGCAGTGCTAGTGGTCGGACAGGCCGTTCCTACAATGAGCAGTTCTTC.

The CDR3 is CASSLDRASTEAFF. The CDR3 DNA reads TGCGCCAGCAGCCTCGACAGGGCTAGCACTGAAGCTTTCTTT. This rearrangement joins TRBV4-3 to TRBJ1-1, with TRBD1 identical over 7 bases. Trimming removed 4 bases from V and 4 bases from J; junction bases left unmatched: 6. This CDR3 spans 14 amino acids. Germline loops: CDR1 LGHNA, CDR2 YSLEER.

The genes are TRBV10-3 and TRBJ1-2; TRBD1 matches 11 bases. The CDR3 extends over 13 amino acids. The germline V gene encodes CDR1 ENHRY and CDR2 SYGVKD. J gave up 8 bases and V 6 bases, and 5 bases lay outside the gene matches. The CDR3 reads CAISGQGARGYTF. In nucleotides, the CDR3 is TGTGCCATCAGCGGACAGGGGGCGCGGGGCTACACCTTC.